This entry describes one T cell receptor (beta chain). Seattle's enrolled individuals joined amid active infection and were then monitored longitudinally. This sample was taken from a study of blood T cell repertoires in COVID-19. Study overall: The origin of the acute and convalescent COVID-19 samples was the United States, Italy and Spain. In each case, the material was cDNA or gDNA derived from T cells, B-cell-depleted T cells, or PBMCs.

The CDR3 consists of 17 residues. The germline CDR1 and CDR2 sequences are LNHDA and SQIVND (reference sequence). V was cut by 0 bases and J by 5 bases, with 16 bases left in between. In the study's own analysis: The authors estimated nucleated cell counts from reference gene primer amplification. Produced via immunoSEQ multiplex PCR; TCRdb's table is partial and in-frame only. D and trimming were read from the DNA, whereas the V and J calls and clone size are those reported in that table. Of some 94,000 clones in the sample, around nine tenths were seen once. The gene calls are TRBV19 and TRBJ2-2; the D gene is possibly TRBD2 (6 bases). This sequence originates from an older woman with COVID-19, enrolled during active disease. Sequences were obtained from peripheral blood. CDR3 residues: CASSIDSREAQTGELFF. The CDR3 DNA reads as TGTGCCAGTAGTATAGATTCAAGGGAGGCCCAAACCGGGGAGCTGTTTTTT. Complete variable domain (other parts from reference TRBV19 and TRBJ2-2): DGGITQSPKYLFRKEGQNVTLSCEQNLNHDAMYWYRQDPGQGLRLIYYSQIVNDFQKGDIAEGYSVSREKKESFPLTVTSAQKNPTAFYLCASSIDSREAQTGELFFGEGSRLTVL.